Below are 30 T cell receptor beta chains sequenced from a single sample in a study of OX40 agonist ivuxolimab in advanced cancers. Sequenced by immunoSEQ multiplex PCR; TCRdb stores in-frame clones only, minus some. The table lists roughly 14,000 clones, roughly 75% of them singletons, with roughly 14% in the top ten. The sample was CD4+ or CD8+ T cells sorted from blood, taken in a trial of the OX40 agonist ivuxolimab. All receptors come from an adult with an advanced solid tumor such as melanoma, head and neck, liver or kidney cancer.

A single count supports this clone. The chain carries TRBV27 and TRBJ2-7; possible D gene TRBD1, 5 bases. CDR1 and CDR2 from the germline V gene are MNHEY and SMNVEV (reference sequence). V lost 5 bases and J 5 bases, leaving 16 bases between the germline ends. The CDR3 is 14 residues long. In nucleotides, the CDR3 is TGTGCCAGCAGTGAGAGACAGTTGGTCCACGAGCAGTACTTC. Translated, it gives CASSERQLVHEQYF.

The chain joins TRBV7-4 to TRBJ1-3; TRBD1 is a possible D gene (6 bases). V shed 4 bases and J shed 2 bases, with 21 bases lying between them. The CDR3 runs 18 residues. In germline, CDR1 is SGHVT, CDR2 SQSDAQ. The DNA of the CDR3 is TGTGCCAGCAGCTCGCGCGGGGGACACTATAGAACTGGAAACACCATATATTTT. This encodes CASSSRGGHYRTGNTIYF.

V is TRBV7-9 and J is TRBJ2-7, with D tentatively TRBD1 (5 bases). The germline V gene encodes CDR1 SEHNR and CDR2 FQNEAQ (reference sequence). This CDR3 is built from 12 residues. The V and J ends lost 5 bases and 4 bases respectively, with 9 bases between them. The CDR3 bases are TGTGCCAGCAGCCCAGGGCCGTACGAGCAGTACTTC. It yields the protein CASSPGPYEQYF.

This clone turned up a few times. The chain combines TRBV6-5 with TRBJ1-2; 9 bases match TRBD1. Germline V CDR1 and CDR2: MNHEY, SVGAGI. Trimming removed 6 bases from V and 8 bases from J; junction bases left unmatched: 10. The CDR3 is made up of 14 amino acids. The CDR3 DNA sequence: TGTGCCAGCAGCCGACAGGGGGGAATGGGAGGCTACACCTTC. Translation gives CASSRQGGMGGYTF.

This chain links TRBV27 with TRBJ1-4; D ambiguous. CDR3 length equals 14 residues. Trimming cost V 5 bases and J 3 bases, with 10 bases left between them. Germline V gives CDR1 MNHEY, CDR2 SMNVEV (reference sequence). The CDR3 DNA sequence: TGTGCCAGCAGTCTCTGGGGTTCTAATGAAAAACTGTTTTTT. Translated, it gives CASSLWGSNEKLFF.

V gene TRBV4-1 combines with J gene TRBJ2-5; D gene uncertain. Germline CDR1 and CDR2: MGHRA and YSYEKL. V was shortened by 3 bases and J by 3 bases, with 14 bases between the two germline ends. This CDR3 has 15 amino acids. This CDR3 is CASSQVGLDEETQYF. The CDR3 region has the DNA TGCGCCAGCAGCCAGGTTGGGCTAGACGAAGAGACCCAGTACTTC.

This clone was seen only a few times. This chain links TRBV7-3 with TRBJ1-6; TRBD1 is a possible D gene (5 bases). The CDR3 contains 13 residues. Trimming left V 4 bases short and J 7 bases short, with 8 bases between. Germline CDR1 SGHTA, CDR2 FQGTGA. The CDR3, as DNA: TGTGCCAGCAGCTCACGGGGGAATTCACCCCTCCACTTT. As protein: CASSSRGNSPLHF.

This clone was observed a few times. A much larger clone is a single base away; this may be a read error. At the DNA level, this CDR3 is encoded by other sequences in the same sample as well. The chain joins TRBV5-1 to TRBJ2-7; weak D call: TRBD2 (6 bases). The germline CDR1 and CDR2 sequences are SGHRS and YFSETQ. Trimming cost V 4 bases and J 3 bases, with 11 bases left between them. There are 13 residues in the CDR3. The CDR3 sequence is CASSPGLFYEQYF. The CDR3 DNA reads TGCGCCAGCAGCCCGGGACTTTTCTACGAGCAGTACTTC.

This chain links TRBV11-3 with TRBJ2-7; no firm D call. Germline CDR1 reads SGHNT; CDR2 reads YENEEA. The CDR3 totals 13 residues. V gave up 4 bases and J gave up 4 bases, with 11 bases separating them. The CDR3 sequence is CASSYRVDYEQYF. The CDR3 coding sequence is TGTGCCAGCAGCTATAGAGTGGATTACGAGCAGTACTTC.

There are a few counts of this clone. The CDR3 nucleotides read TGCGCCAGCCAAGGACAGAGAGTTGAAGCTTTCTTT. Protein: CASQGQRVEAFF. The J gene is TRBJ1-1, the V gene TRBV4-1, with D perhaps matching TRBD1 (6 bases). Deletions cut 8 bases from V and 7 bases from J, with 14 bases between. The CDR3 is 12 residues long. Germline V gene sequence: CDR1 MGHRA, CDR2 YSYEKL.

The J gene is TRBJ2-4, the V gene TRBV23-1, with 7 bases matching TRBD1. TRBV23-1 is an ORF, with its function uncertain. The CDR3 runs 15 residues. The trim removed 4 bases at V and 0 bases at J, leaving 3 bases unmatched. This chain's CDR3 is CASSPTGIAKNIQYF. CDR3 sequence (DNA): TGCGCCAGCAGTCCGACAGGGATAGCCAAAAACATTCAGTACTTC.

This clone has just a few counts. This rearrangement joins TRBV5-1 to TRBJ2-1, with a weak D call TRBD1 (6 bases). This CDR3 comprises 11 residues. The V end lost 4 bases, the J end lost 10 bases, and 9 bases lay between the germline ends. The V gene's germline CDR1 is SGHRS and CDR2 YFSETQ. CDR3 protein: CASSPGEEQFF. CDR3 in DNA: TGCGCCAGCAGCCCAGGGGAGGAGCAGTTCTTC.

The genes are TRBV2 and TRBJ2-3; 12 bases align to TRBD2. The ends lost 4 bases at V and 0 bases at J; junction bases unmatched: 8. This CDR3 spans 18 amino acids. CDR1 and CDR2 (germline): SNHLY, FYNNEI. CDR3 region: CASSGLLAGGDSTDTQYF. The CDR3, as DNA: TGTGCCAGCAGTGGTTTACTAGCGGGGGGCGACAGCACAGATACGCAGTATTTT.

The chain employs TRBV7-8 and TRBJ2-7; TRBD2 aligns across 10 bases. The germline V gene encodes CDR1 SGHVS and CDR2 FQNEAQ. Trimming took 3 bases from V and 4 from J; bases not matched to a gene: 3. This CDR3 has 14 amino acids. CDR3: CASSLGTSVYEQYF. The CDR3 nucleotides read TGTGCCAGCAGCTTGGGGACTAGCGTGTACGAGCAGTACTTC.

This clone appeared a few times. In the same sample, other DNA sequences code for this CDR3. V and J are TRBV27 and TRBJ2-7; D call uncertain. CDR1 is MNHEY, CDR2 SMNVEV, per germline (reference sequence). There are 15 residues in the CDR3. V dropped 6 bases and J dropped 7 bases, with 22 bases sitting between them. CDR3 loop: CASSPTDGHRQEQYF. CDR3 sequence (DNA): TGTGCCAGCAGCCCTACCGACGGTCACCGGCAAGAGCAGTACTTC.

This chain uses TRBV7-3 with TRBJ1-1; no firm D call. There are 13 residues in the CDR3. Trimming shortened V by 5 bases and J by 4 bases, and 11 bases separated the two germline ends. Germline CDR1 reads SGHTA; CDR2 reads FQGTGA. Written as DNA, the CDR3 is TGTGCCAGCAGCCCTGGGTCGGGCACTGAAGCTTTCTTT. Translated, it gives CASSPGSGTEAFF.

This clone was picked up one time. The CDR3 sequence: CASCTPPDPKGELFF. For the CDR3, the DNA is TGTGCCAGCTGTACACCACCGGACCCTAAAGGGGAGCTGTTTTTT. The rearrangement links TRBV6-1 to TRBJ2-2; D call uncertain. The V gene lost 8 bases and the J gene lost 8 bases, with 21 bases spanning the gap. The CDR3 spans 15 residues. The V gene's germline CDR1 is MNHNS and CDR2 SASEGT.

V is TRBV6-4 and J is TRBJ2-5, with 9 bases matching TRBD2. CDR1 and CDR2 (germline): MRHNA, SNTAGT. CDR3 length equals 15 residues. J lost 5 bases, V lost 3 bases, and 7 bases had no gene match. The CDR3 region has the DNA TGTGCCAGCAGTGAGTCTAGCGGGGAGGTCGAGACCCAGTACTTC. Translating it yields CASSESSGEVETQYF.

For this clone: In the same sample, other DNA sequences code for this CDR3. As DNA, the CDR3 is TGTGCCAGCAGCCACCCGTCGGGAGGCGTCACTGAAGCTTTCTTT. Translated: CASSHPSGGVTEAFF. The chain carries TRBV7-3 and TRBJ1-1; D is unresolved. Per germline, CDR1 SGHTA and CDR2 FQGTGA. The CDR3 runs to 15 residues. V was pared by 5 bases and J by 4 bases, with 17 bases between.

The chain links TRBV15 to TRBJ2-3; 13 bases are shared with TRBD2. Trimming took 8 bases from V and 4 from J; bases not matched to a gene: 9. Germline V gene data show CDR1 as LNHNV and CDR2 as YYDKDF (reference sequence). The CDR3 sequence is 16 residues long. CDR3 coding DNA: TGTGCCACCTCCGGACCCGGGACTAGCGGGGCAGATACGCAGTATTTT. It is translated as CATSGPGTSGADTQYF. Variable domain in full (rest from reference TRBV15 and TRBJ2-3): DAMVIQNPRYQVTQFGKPVTLSCSQTLNHNVMYWYQQKSSQAPKLLFHYYDKDFNNEADTPDNFQSRRPNTSFCFLDIRSPGLGDTAMYLCATSGPGTSGADTQYFGPGTRLTVL.

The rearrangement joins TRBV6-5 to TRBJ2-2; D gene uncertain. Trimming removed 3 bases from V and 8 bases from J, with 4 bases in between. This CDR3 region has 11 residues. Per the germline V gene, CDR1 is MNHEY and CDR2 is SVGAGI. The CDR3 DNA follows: TGTGCCAGCAGTTATTTTGGGGAGCTGTTTTTT. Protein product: CASSYFGELFF.

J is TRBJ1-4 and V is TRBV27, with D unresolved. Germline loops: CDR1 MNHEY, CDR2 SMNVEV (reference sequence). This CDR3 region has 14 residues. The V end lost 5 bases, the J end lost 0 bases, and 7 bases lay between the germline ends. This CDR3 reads CASSPDTTNEKLFF. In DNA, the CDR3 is TGTGCCAGCAGTCCCGATACAACTAATGAAAAACTGTTTTTT.

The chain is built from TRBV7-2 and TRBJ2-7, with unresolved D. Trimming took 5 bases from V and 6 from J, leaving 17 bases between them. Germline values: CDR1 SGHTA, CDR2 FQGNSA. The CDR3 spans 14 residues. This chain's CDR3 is CASSLWTDSGEQYF. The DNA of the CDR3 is TGTGCCAGCAGCCTGTGGACGGATTCTGGCGAGCAGTACTTC.

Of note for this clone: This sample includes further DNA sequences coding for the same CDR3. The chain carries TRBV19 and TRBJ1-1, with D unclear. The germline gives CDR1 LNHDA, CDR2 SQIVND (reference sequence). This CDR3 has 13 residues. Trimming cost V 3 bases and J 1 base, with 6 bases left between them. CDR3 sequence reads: CASSISANTEAFF. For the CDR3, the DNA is TGTGCCAGTAGTATCTCAGCGAACACTGAAGCTTTCTTT.

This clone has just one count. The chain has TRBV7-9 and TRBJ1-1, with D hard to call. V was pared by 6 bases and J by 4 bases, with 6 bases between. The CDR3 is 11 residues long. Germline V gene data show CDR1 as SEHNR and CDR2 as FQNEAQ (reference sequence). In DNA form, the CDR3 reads TGTGCCAGCAGTGAGGGCACTGAAGCTTTCTTT. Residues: CASSEGTEAFF. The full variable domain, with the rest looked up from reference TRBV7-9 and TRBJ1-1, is DTGVSQNPRHKITKRGQNVTFRCDPISEHNRLYWYRQTLGQGPEFLTYFQNEAQLEKSRLLSDRFSAERPKGSFSTLEIQRTEQGDSAMYLCASSEGTEAFFGQGTRLTVV.

For the CDR3, the DNA is TGCGCCAGCAGCCAAGAGGGCAGGGAATGGTACTTC. Translating gives CASSQEGREWYF. V gene TRBV4-1 combines with J gene TRBJ2-7, with a tentative D call TRBD1 (5 bases). V lost 0 bases to trimming and J lost 12 bases, with 12 bases between them. This CDR3 region has 12 residues. Germline CDR1 is MGHRA and CDR2 is YSYEKL.

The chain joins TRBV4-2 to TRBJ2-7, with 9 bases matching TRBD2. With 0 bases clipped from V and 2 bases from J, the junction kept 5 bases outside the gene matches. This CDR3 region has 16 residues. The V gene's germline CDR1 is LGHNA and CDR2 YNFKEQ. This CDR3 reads CASSQEGSGSAYEQYF. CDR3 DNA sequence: TGTGCCAGCAGCCAAGAGGGTAGCGGGAGTGCCTACGAGCAGTACTTC.

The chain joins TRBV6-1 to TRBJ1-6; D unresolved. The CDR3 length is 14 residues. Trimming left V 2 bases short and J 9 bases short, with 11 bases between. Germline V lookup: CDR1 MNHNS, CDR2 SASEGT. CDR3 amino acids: CASSERSWGSPLHF. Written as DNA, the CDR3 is TGTGCCAGCAGTGAAAGGTCCTGGGGTTCACCCCTCCACTTT.

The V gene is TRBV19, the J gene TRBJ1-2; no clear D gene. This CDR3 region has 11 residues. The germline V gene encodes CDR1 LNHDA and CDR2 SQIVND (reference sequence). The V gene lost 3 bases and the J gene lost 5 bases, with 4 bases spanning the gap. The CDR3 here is CASSMGYGYTF. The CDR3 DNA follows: TGTGCCAGTAGTATGGGGTATGGCTACACCTTC.

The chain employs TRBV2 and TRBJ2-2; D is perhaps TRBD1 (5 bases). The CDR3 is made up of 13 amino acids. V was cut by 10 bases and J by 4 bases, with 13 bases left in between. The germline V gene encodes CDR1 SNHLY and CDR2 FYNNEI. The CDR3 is CATQELLTGELFF. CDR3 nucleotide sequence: TGTGCCACACAGGAGCTACTCACCGGGGAGCTGTTTTTT.